This T cell receptor beta chain was identified during a study of regulatory T cells in long-lasting Graves disease. The sample's time point: persistent/refractory GD, antithyroid drugs over 5 years with positive TRAb. With RNA extracted from PBMCs as input, the TCR library was made. Arm-PCR with iRepertoire HTBI primers amplified the CDR3 regions for these TCR beta libraries. One entry per CDR3 protein, called by TCRdb with MiXCR from the multiplex PCR reads. The data hold 300,000 to 500,000 distinct CDR3 sequences, with less than 25% observed a single time. This clonotype was recorded many times. Germline assignment: CDR1 ENHRY and CDR2 SYGVKD. The CDR3 length is 15 residues. V shed 10 bases and J shed 2 bases, with 20 bases lying between them.

The specimen comprised peripheral blood mononuclear cells (PBMCs), sampled when the disease was refractory, from a patient treated with antithyroid drugs. The sequence came from a female donor with Graves disease. V and J are TRBV10-3 and TRBJ2-5, with D tentatively TRBD1 (5 bases). CDR3 in DNA: TGTGCCACCAAGACGCAGGGATCCACACAAGAGACCCAGTACTTC. Its protein is CATKTQGSTQETQYF.